Listed below are T cell receptor beta chains from one sample, sequenced in a study of blood T cells in healthy people across ages. TCRdb reanalysed the 5' RACE reads using MiXCR and keeps one entry per CDR3 protein. There are around 900,000 distinct CDR3 sequences in the sample; roughly half occur only once, and 20% to 25% lies in the top ten. The sequenced sample consisted of blood. These TCRs come from a woman aged 55-69 years in good health. The CDR3 runs from the conserved cysteine through the conserved F or W. A D gene is named only where the DNA matches it firmly. Not all rows give a size; the values are once, few, many and, for expanded clones, a class.

length	J	D	size	V	DNA	CDR3
14	TRBJ2-3	NA	few	TRBV10-3	TGTGCCATCAGTGCCGGTACTAGCACAGATACGCAGTATTTT	CAISAGTSTDTQYF
14	TRBJ2-6	NA	NA	TRBV7-2	TGTGCCATCAAACTAACCCCTGGGGCCAACGTCCTGACTTTC	CAIKLTPGANVLTF
17	TRBJ2-3	NA	NA	TRBV7-9	TGTGCCAGCAGTCCCCCGCGGAGGCCTCCCTTCACAGATACGCAGTATTTT	CASSPPRRPPFTDTQYF
14	TRBJ2-5	NA	NA	TRBV5-1	TGCGCCAGCAGCGCAACAGGAGCCGAAGAGACCCAGTACTTC	CASSATGAEETQYF
14	TRBJ2-7	NA	few	TRBV10-2	TGCGCCAGCAGTGAGAAGCGGGCCCCCTACGAGCAGTACTTC	CASSEKRAPYEQYF
16	TRBJ2-5	NA	few	TRBV4-1	TGCGCCAGCAGCCAAGATCCCGCCGGCAGATCCGAGACCCAGTACTTC	CASSQDPAGRSETQYF
15	TRBJ1-1	TRBD1	NA	TRBV7-2	TGTGCCAGCAGCTTTGTGGGACAGACGAACGCTGAAGCTTTCTTT	CASSFVGQTNAEAFF
16	TRBJ2-3	TRBD2	few	TRBV3-1	TGTGCCAGCAGCCGAGTTAGAGCGGGAGGGGCAGATACGCAGTATTTT	CASSRVRAGGADTQYF
13	TRBJ2-1	NA	few	TRBV29-1	TGCAGCGGGCAAGCGGCCTCCTACAATGAGCAGTTCTTC	CSGQAASYNEQFF
14	TRBJ1-1	NA	few	TRBV3-1	TGTGCCAGCAGGGTCAGGGGCCCGAACACTGAAGCTTTCTTT	CASRVRGPNTEAFF
13	TRBJ2-5	NA	NA	TRBV20-1	TGCAGTGCAACCCGGGACTGGTCAAATGAGCAGTACTTC	CSATRDWSNEQYF
13	TRBJ2-7	NA	NA	TRBV20-1	TGCAGTGCCCATCAGAGGGCAGTCTACGAGCAGTACTTC	CSAHQRAVYEQYF
15	TRBJ1-2	NA	NA	TRBV21-1	TGTGCCAGCAGCAGGGGGTGGGGGACCGGCTATGGCTACACCTTC	CASSRGWGTGYGYTF
12	TRBJ2-5	TRBD1	few	TRBV30	TGTGCCTGGACTCAGGGGGCTGAGACCCAGTACTTC	CAWTQGAETQYF
16	TRBJ2-6	TRBD2	NA	TRBV27	TGTGCCAGCATGGGACTAGCGGGAGCTGGGGCCAACGTCCTGACTTTC	CASMGLAGAGANVLTF
12	TRBJ2-7	NA	NA	TRBV20-1	TGCAGTGCTAGGCGGGATGTGGGCGAGCAGTACTTC	CSARRDVGEQYF
16	TRBJ1-5	TRBD1	few	TRBV6-6	TGTGCCAGCAGTTATGGACAGGGTTCGGCCAATCAGCCCCAGCATTTT	CASSYGQGSANQPQHF
14	TRBJ1-6	NA	NA	TRBV20-1	TGCAGTGCTGGAAAACAGGGTGGAAATTCACCCCTCCACTTT	CSAGKQGGNSPLHF
15	TRBJ2-3	TRBD2	NA	TRBV6-6	TGTGCCAGCAGTTCGCTAGCGGGAGGGCCGGTTACGCAGTATTTT	CASSSLAGGPVTQYF
13	TRBJ2-5	NA	once	TRBV11-2	TGTGCCAGCAGCTTAGGTCATCGGGGGACCCAGTACTTC	CASSLGHRGTQYF
14	TRBJ2-1	TRBD2	NA	TRBV12-3/TRBV12-4	TGTGCCAGCAGGGCAGTGGGAGGGTTTGAAGAGCAGTTCTTC	CASRAVGGFEEQFF
16	TRBJ2-1	NA	NA	TRBV28	TGTGCCAGCAGTAATAACTACGCCCGACAAAACAATGAGCAGTTCTTC	CASSNNYARQNNEQFF
14	TRBJ2-5	NA	NA	TRBV7-3	TGTGCCAGCAGCCCCCTAACTGGCCAAGAGACCCAGTACTTC	CASSPLTGQETQYF
17	TRBJ2-1	TRBD2	few	TRBV6-5	TGTGCCAGCAGTTACTCGCGGGTAGCGGGAGGAGACGGTGAGCAGTTCTTC	CASSYSRVAGGDGEQFF
14	TRBJ2-6	NA	once	TRBV24-1	TGTGCCACCAGCGATCACGGGACGGCCAGTGTCCTGACTTTC	CATSDHGTASVLTF
14	TRBJ2-1	NA	NA	TRBV28	TGTGCCAGCAGTTTATACGACGGCCACAATGAGCAGTTCTTC	CASSLYDGHNEQFF
13	TRBJ1-2	NA	NA	TRBV7-2	TGTGCCAGCAGCTTAGATACAGCCTATGGCTACACCTTC	CASSLDTAYGYTF
15	TRBJ2-3	NA	NA	TRBV20-1	TGCAGTGCTAGGCACTCCCCCGGGGGTACAGACACGCAGTATTTT	CSARHSPGGTDTQYF
15	TRBJ1-6	NA	NA	TRBV20-1	TGCAGTGCTAGAGAGGGACCCCTATATAATTCACCCCTCCACTTT	CSAREGPLYNSPLHF
13	TRBJ2-7	TRBD1	few	TRBV6-2/TRBV6-3	TGTGCCACCAAAGGGACAGGGAGCTACGAGCAGTACTTC	CATKGTGSYEQYF
13	TRBJ2-3	NA	NA	TRBV27	TGTGCCAGCAGGGGTCCTGCGGCGTATACGCAGTATTTT	CASRGPAAYTQYF
15	TRBJ2-3	NA	NA	TRBV18	TGTGCCAGCTCACAAGGGACCTCCGGAGCAGATACGCAGTATTTT	CASSQGTSGADTQYF
15	TRBJ1-5	NA	few	TRBV5-1	TGCGCCAGCAGCTACGACGGGGGGAGCAATCAGCCCCAGCATTTT	CASSYDGGSNQPQHF
16	TRBJ2-3	TRBD2	few	TRBV5-5	TGTGCCAGCAGCTTACCCGGGACTAGCAGCACAGATACGCAGTATTTT	CASSLPGTSSTDTQYF
16	TRBJ1-5	TRBD1	NA	TRBV6-5	TGTGCCAGCAGTCACCTGAGGGACAGCCTTTATCAGCCCCAGCATTTT	CASSHLRDSLYQPQHF
15	TRBJ2-1	NA	NA	TRBV28	TGTGCCAGCAGTCCCGCTCCACTAGGCGGCCATGAGCAGTTCTTC	CASSPAPLGGHEQFF
16	TRBJ2-7	TRBD1	NA	TRBV6-4	TGTGCCAGCAGTGACTCGGGGACAGGATTAACCTACGAGCAGTACTTC	CASSDSGTGLTYEQYF
16	TRBJ2-7	NA	few	TRBV4-1	TGCGCCAGCAGCCAAAGGGGAGCGGTGAGCTCCTACGAGCAGTACTTC	CASSQRGAVSSYEQYF
16	TRBJ2-3	TRBD2	few	TRBV7-2	TGTGCCAGCAGCTTCCTAGCGGGAGTTGGCACAGATACGCAGTATTTT	CASSFLAGVGTDTQYF
13	TRBJ2-2	NA	NA	TRBV28	TGTGCCAGCGTGAACAGGGACACCGGGGAGCTGTTTTTT	CASVNRDTGELFF
12	TRBJ2-1	NA	NA	TRBV20-1	TGCAGTGCTAGAGGCGGTGGAGGTGAGCAGTTCTTC	CSARGGGGEQFF
15	TRBJ2-7	TRBD1	NA	TRBV12-3/TRBV12-4	TGTGCCAGCAGTTCAGGGGGACAGGGCCACCACGAGCAGTACTTC	CASSSGGQGHHEQYF
14	TRBJ2-5	NA	NA	TRBV21-1	TGTGCCAGCAGCCGAGAACGGGAGCAAGAGACCCAGTACTTC	CASSREREQETQYF
13	TRBJ2-5	NA	NA	TRBV20-1	TGCAGTGCTAGAGAGGACTTATGGCAGACCCAGTACTTC	CSAREDLWQTQYF
15	TRBJ2-5	TRBD1	NA	TRBV5-6	TGTGCCAGCAGCTTCAAGACAGGGGATGTGGAGACCCAGTACTTC	CASSFKTGDVETQYF
12	TRBJ2-1	NA	few	TRBV20-1	TGCAGTGCAAGTGGGACCCTGAATGAGCAGTTCTTC	CSASGTLNEQFF
12	TRBJ1-1	NA	many	TRBV25-1	TGTGCCAGCAGTTCAGGACACACTGAAGCTTTCTTT	CASSSGHTEAFF
13	TRBJ2-3	NA	few	TRBV4-1	TGCGCCAGCAGCCAAGATCCTCCAGATACGCAGTATTTT	CASSQDPPDTQYF
14	TRBJ2-5	TRBD1	NA	TRBV11-2	TGTGCCAGCAGCGTACAGGGGTACCAAGAGACCCAGTACTTC	CASSVQGYQETQYF
14	TRBJ2-7	NA	NA	TRBV28	TGTGCCAGCAGTTTCAGCGGTCAGACCTCCGAGCAGTACTTC	CASSFSGQTSEQYF
15	TRBJ2-1	TRBD2	once	TRBV20-1	TGCAGTGCTAGTGTTAGGGCGGGAGGGCTTTCTGGGCAGTTCTTC	CSASVRAGGLSGQFF
11	TRBJ2-7	NA	NA	TRBV20-1	TGCAGTGCCCCACCCCAACGCGAGCAGTACTTC	CSAPPQREQYF
13	TRBJ2-7	NA	NA	TRBV20-1	TGCAGTGCTAGGCCCGGGGGATTAAACGAGCAGTACTTC	CSARPGGLNEQYF
14	TRBJ2-5	NA	NA	TRBV12-3/TRBV12-4	TGTGCCAGCAGTTCAGGGGCGGGAATACAGACCCAGTACTTC	CASSSGAGIQTQYF
16	TRBJ2-7	TRBD2	NA	TRBV7-8	TGTGCCAGCAGCTCACACCCGGGAGGATACTCCTACGAGCAGTACTTC	CASSSHPGGYSYEQYF